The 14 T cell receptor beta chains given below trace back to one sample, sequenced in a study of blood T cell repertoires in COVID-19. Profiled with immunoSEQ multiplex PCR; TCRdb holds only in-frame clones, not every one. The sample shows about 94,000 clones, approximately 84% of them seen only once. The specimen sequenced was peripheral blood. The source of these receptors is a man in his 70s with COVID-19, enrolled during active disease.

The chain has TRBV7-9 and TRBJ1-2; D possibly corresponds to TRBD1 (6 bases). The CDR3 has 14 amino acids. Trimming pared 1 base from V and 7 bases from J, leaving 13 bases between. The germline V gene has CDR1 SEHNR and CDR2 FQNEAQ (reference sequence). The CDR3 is CASSLGDITGGYTF. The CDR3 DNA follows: TGTGCCAGCAGCTTAGGGGACATAACAGGTGGCTACACCTTC.

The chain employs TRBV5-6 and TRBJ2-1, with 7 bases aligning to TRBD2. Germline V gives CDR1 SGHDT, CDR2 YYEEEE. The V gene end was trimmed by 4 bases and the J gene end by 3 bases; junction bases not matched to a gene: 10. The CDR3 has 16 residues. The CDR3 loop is CASSRRSGTFYNEQFF. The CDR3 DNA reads TGTGCCAGCAGCCGACGAAGCGGGACCTTCTACAATGAGCAGTTCTTC.

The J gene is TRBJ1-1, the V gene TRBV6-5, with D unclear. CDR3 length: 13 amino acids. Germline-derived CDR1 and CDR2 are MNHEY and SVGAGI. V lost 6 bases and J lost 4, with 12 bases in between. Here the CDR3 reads CASRVTLGTEAFF. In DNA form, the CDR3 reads TGTGCCAGCAGGGTGACCCTAGGCACTGAAGCTTTCTTT.

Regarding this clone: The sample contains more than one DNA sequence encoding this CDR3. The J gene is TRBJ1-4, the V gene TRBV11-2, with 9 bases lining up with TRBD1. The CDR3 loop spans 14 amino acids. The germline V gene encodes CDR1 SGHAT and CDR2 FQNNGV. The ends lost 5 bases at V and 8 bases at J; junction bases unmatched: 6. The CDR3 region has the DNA TGTGCCAGCAGCCTGGGACAGGGACGGGAAAAACTGTTTTTT. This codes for CASSLGQGREKLFF.

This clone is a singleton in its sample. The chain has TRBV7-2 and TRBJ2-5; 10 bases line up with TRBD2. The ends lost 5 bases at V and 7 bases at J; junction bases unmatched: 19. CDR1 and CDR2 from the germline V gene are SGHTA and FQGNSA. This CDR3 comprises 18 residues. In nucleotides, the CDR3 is TGTGCCAGCAGCCCCCCCGGCGTGAGTCCTAGCGGGGGCCTGACCCAGTACTTC. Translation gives CASSPPGVSPSGGLTQYF.

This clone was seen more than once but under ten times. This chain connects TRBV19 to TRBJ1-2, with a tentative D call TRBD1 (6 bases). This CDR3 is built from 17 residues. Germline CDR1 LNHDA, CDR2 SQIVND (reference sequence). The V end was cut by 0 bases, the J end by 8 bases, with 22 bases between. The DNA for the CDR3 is TGTGCCAGTAGTATAGATGCTCCCCGGGGGGCAACGAAGGGCTACACCTTC. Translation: CASSIDAPRGATKGYTF.

The CDR3 DNA follows: TGTGCCAGTAGTACCTTCCCGGGGAGCTCCTACGAGCAGTACTTC. It specifies CASSTFPGSSYEQYF. This chain connects TRBV19 to TRBJ2-7, with TRBD2 as a possible D gene (5 bases). Germline-derived CDR1 and CDR2 are LNHDA and SQIVND (reference sequence). The CDR3 loop spans 15 amino acids. V gave up 4 bases and J gave up 0 bases, with 13 bases separating them. Combining the CDR3 with reference TRBV19 and TRBJ2-7 gives the whole variable domain DGGITQSPKYLFRKEGQNVTLSCEQNLNHDAMYWYRQDPGQGLRLIYYSQIVNDFQKGDIAEGYSVSREKKESFPLTVTSAQKNPTAFYLCASSTFPGSSYEQYFGPGTRLTVT.

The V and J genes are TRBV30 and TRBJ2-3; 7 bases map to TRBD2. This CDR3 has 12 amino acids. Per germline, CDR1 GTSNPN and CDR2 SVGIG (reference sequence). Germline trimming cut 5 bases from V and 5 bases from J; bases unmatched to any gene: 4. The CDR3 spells CAWLSSGDTQYF. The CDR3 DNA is TGTGCCTGGTTGTCTAGCGGAGATACGCAGTATTTT.

CDR3 nucleotide sequence: TGTGCCAGCAGCCCCGGACTAGCGGGAGGCAGGGGAAACAATGAGCAGTTCTTC. Translating gives CASSPGLAGGRGNNEQFF. The chain employs TRBV5-4 and TRBJ2-1, with 14 bases lining up with TRBD2. This CDR3 region has 18 residues. V gave up 4 bases and J gave up 5 bases; unmatched junction bases: 11. Germline V gene lookup returns CDR1 SGHNT and CDR2 YYREEE (reference sequence).

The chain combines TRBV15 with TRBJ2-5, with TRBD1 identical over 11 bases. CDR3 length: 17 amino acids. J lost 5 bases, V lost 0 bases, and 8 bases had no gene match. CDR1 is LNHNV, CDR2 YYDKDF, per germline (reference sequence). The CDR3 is CATSRDPRTGGRETQYF. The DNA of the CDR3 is TGTGCCACCAGCAGAGATCCCAGGACAGGGGGCCGGGAGACCCAGTACTTC.

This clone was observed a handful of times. The CDR3 reads CASSSGRTGKYNEQFF. The CDR3 nucleotides are TGTGCCAGCAGCTCGGGAAGGACAGGGAAGTACAATGAGCAGTTCTTC. V and J are TRBV5-4 and TRBJ2-1, with 8 bases identical to TRBD1. Per the germline V gene, CDR1 is SGHNT and CDR2 is YYREEE (reference sequence). This CDR3 spans 16 amino acids. With 3 bases clipped from V and 4 bases from J, the junction kept 9 bases outside the gene matches.

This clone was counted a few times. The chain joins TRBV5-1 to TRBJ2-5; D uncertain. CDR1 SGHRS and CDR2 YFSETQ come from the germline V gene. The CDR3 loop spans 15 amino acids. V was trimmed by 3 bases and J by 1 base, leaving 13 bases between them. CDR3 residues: CASSSLGGIQETQYF. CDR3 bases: TGCGCCAGCAGCTCCCTAGGCGGAATCCAAGAGACCCAGTACTTC. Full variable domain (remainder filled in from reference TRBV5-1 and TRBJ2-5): KAGVTQTPRYLIKTRGQQVTLSCSPISGHRSVSWYQQTPGQGLQFLFEYFSETQRNKGNFPGRFSGRQFSNSRSEMNVSTLELGDSALYLCASSSLGGIQETQYFGPGTRLLVL.

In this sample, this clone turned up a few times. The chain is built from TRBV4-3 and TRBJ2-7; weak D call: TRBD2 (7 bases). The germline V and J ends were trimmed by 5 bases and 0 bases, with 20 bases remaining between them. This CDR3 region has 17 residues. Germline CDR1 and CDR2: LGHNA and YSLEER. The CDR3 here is CASSSRGERDCSYEQYF. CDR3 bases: TGCGCCAGCAGCTCAAGGGGGGAGCGGGATTGCTCCTACGAGCAGTACTTC.

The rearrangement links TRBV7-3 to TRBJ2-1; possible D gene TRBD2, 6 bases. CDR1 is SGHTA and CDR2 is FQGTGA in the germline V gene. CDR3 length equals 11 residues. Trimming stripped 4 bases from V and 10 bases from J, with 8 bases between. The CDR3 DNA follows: TGTGCCAGCAGCTCAGGGAGGGAGCAGTTCTTC. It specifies CASSSGREQFF.